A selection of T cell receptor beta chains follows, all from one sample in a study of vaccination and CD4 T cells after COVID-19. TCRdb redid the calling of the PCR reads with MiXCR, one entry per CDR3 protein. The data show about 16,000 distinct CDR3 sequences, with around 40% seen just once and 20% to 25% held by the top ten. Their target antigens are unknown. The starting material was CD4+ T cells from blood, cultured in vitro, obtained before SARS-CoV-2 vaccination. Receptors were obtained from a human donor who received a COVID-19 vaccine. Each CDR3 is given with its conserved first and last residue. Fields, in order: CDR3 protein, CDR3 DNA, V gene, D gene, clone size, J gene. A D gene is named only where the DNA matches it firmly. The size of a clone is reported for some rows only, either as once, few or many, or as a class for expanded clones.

CDR3: CASRATMGAGNTIYF
DNA: TGTGCCAGCAGGGCGACGATGGGGGCTGGAAACACCATATATTTT
V: TRBV2
D: .
size: .
J: TRBJ1-3

CDR3: CASSYSQGDGLQETQYF
DNA: TGTGCCAGCAGTTACTCCCAAGGCGACGGTTTACAAGAGACCCAGTACTTC
V: TRBV6-5
D: .
size: few
J: TRBJ2-5

CDR3: CAISGRTSGGPSTDTQYF
DNA: TGTGCCATCAGTGGGCGGACTAGCGGGGGGCCTAGCACAGATACGCAGTATTTT
V: TRBV10-3
D: TRBD2
size: .
J: TRBJ2-3

CDR3: CASSPPDSMQETQYF
DNA: TGTGCCAGCAGTCCCCCGGACTCAATGCAAGAGACCCAGTACTTC
V: TRBV2
D: .
size: .
J: TRBJ2-5

CDR3: CASSSPSRTGGYTF
DNA: TGTGCCAGCAGTTCTCCATCCCGGACAGGTGGCTACACCTTC
V: TRBV6-5
D: TRBD1
size: .
J: TRBJ1-2

CDR3: CASSFRGAFATDTQYF
DNA: TGTGCCAGCAGCTTTCGAGGGGCTTTTGCAACAGATACGCAGTATTTT
V: TRBV5-5
D: .
size: .
J: TRBJ2-3

CDR3: CASSPSLRGSYEQYF
DNA: TGTGCCAGCAGCCCTAGCCTGCGGGGCTCCTACGAGCAGTACTTC
V: TRBV12-3/TRBV12-4
D: .
size: .
J: TRBJ2-7

CDR3: CASSELGETQYF
DNA: TGTGCCAGCAGTGAACTCGGAGAGACCCAGTACTTC
V: TRBV2
D: .
size: few
J: TRBJ2-5

CDR3: CASSSGTGMSEKLFF
DNA: TGTGCCAGCAGTTCTGGTACAGGGATGAGTGAAAAACTGTTTTTT
V: TRBV6-5
D: .
size: once
J: TRBJ1-4

CDR3: CASSGSAGNTIYF
DNA: TGCGCCAGCAGTGGGTCAGCGGGAAACACCATATATTTT
V: TRBV10-1
D: .
size: few
J: TRBJ1-3

CDR3: CASSQDSDNEKLFF
DNA: TGTGCCAGCAGCCAGGACAGTGATAATGAAAAACTGTTTTTT
V: TRBV6-4
D: .
size: few
J: TRBJ1-4

CDR3: CASSIVGDSNQPQHF
DNA: TGTGCCAGTAGTATTGTCGGGGATAGCAATCAGCCCCAGCATTTT
V: TRBV19
D: .
size: few
J: TRBJ1-5

CDR3: CASSSRGADTQYF
DNA: TGTGCCAGCAGCTCCAGGGGCGCAGATACGCAGTATTTT
V: TRBV7-3
D: .
size: few
J: TRBJ2-3

CDR3: CSANRQAGNTIYF
DNA: TGCAGTGCTAACCGACAGGCCGGAAACACCATATATTTT
V: TRBV20-1
D: .
size: few
J: TRBJ1-3

CDR3: CASSLGQRGGRNEQFF
DNA: TGTGCCAGCAGCTTAGGTCAGCGGGGGGGCCGCAATGAGCAGTTCTTC
V: TRBV7-3
D: TRBD2
size: .
J: TRBJ2-1

CDR3: CSARAQPENEQFF
DNA: TGCAGTGCTAGAGCCCAGCCAGAGAATGAGCAGTTCTTC
V: TRBV20-1
D: .
size: .
J: TRBJ2-1

CDR3: CASRENSGANVLTF
DNA: TGTGCCAGCAGGGAGAACTCTGGGGCCAACGTCCTGACTTTC
V: TRBV2
D: .
size: few
J: TRBJ2-6

CDR3: CASRLGGSTDTQYF
DNA: TGTGCCAGCCGTTTGGGGGGTAGCACAGATACGCAGTATTTT
V: TRBV7-3
D: .
size: .
J: TRBJ2-3

CDR3: CASSPGTLPYEQYF
DNA: TGTGCCAGCAGTCCGGGGACGCTACCCTACGAGCAGTACTTC
V: TRBV27
D: .
size: .
J: TRBJ2-7

CDR3: CSVAAGMGYGYTF
DNA: TGCAGCGTTGCGGCAGGGATGGGCTATGGCTACACCTTC
V: TRBV29-1
D: .
size: .
J: TRBJ1-2

CDR3: CASSIGGGVKNTEAFF
DNA: TGTGCCAGTAGTATAGGTGGGGGGGTTAAGAACACTGAAGCTTTCTTT
V: TRBV19
D: .
size: .
J: TRBJ1-1

CDR3: CASSPGKIYGYTF
DNA: TGTGCCAGCAGCCCAGGGAAAATCTATGGCTACACCTTC
V: TRBV12-3/TRBV12-4
D: .
size: few
J: TRBJ1-2

CDR3: CATSRDYRGWETQYF
DNA: TGTGCCACCAGCAGAGATTATAGGGGGTGGGAGACCCAGTACTTC
V: TRBV15
D: .
size: .
J: TRBJ2-5

CDR3: CASRRTGGDETQYF
DNA: TGTGCCAGCCGTAGGACAGGGGGCGACGAGACCCAGTACTTC
V: TRBV12-3/TRBV12-4
D: TRBD1
size: .
J: TRBJ2-5

CDR3: CASSYGPGHLPDTQYF
DNA: TGTGCCAGCAGTTACGGACCGGGACATTTACCGGATACGCAGTATTTT
V: TRBV6-2/TRBV6-3
D: .
size: .
J: TRBJ2-3

CDR3: CASSLNPGDGTEAFF
DNA: TGTGCCAGCAGCTTAAATCCAGGGGATGGCACTGAAGCTTTCTTT
V: TRBV7-9
D: .
size: few
J: TRBJ1-1

CDR3: CASSPGQYGYTF
DNA: TGTGCCAGCAGCCCCGGACAATATGGCTACACCTTC
V: TRBV6-1
D: .
size: .
J: TRBJ1-2

CDR3: CASSLAGPRWSPQHF
DNA: TGCGCCAGCAGCTTGGCAGGGCCCCGGTGGAGCCCCCAGCATTTT
V: TRBV5-1
D: .
size: .
J: TRBJ1-5

CDR3: CASQTDRASTDTQYF
DNA: TGTGCCAGCCAAACTGACAGGGCCAGCACAGATACGCAGTATTTT
V: TRBV6-1
D: TRBD1
size: .
J: TRBJ2-3

CDR3: CASSAGTGWDQPQHF
DNA: TGCGCCAGCAGCGCCGGGACAGGGTGGGATCAGCCCCAGCATTTT
V: TRBV5-1
D: TRBD1
size: .
J: TRBJ1-5

CDR3: CASSQVWGTQETQYF
DNA: TGTGCCAGCAGCCAAGTATGGGGGACCCAAGAGACCCAGTACTTC
V: TRBV3-1
D: .
size: few
J: TRBJ2-5